This TCR beta chain came from a study of blood T cell repertoires in COVID-19. This CDR3 region has 14 residues. Original handling: For nucleated cells, counts were estimated from reference gene primer amplification. Profiled with immunoSEQ multiplex PCR; TCRdb holds only in-frame clones, not every one. V and J calls and clone size come straight from that table; D and trimming were deduced from the DNA. The sample holds 50,000 to 60,000 clones, about nine tenths seen once. Sequences were obtained from peripheral blood. V usage is TRBV21-1 and J usage is TRBJ1-5; TRBD1, the table's D call, was not compared with the DNA. TRBV21-1 is a documented pseudogene. The receptor's source is a man aged 35-49 years with COVID-19, enrolled during active disease. DNA of the CDR3: TGTGCCAGCAGCGAACAGGGGGTCAATCAGCCCCAGCATTTT. Amino acids: CASSEQGVNQPQHF.